A single T cell receptor beta chain is shown here with its context. The antigen is unknown. Sequencing templates came from extracted RNA that was reverse transcribed into cDNA. Assay: immunoSEQ multiplex PCR; the TCRdb copy retains only in-frame clones and omits some. The table includes 130,000 to 150,000 clones, approximately 50% detected once. CDR1 is SQVTM and CDR2 is ANQGSEA in the germline V gene. The CDR3 has 11 residues. The V and J ends lost 8 bases and 4 bases respectively, with 11 bases between them. This entry is derived from a study of CD8+ T cells in alopecia areata. Study context: The study gave treated patients oral tofacitinib at 5 to 10 mg twice daily. Study-level findings and limits: Higher clonality and more expanded CD8+ clones appeared in lesional than normal scalp.

Those with alopecia areata gave lesional scalp punch biopsies and peripheral blood. The sequenced sample was CD4+ T cells sorted from blood, obtained at week 0. The sequence was collected from a human donor with alopecia areata. The chain uses TRBV29-1 and TRBJ2-5; tentatively, D is TRBD1 (6 bases). The CDR3 nucleotides are TGCAGCTCTGGACAGTCAGAGACCCAGTACTTC. It encodes CSSGQSETQYF. Using reference TRBV29-1 and TRBJ2-5 for the parts outside the CDR3, the full variable domain is SAVISQKPSRDICQRGTSLTIQCQVDSQVTMMFWYRQQPGQSLTLIATANQGSEATYESGFVIDKFPISRPNLTFSTLTVSNMSPEDSSIYLCSSGQSETQYFGPGTRLLVL.